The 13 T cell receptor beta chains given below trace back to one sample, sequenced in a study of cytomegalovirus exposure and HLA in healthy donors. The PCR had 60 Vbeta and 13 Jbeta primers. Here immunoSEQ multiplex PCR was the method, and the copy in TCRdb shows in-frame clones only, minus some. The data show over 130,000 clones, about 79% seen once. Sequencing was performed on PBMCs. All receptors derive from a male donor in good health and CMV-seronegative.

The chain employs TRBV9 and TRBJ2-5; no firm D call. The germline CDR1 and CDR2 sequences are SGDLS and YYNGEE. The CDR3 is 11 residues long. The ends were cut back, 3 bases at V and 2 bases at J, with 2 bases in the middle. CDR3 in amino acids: CASSAQETQYF. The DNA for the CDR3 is TGTGCCAGCAGCGCTCAAGAGACCCAGTACTTC. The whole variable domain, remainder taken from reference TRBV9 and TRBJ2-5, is DSGVTQTPKHLITATGQRVTLRCSPRSGDLSVYWYQQSLDQGLQFLIQYYNGEERAKGNILERFSAQQFPDLHSELNLSSLELGDSALYFCASSAQETQYFGPGTRLLVL.

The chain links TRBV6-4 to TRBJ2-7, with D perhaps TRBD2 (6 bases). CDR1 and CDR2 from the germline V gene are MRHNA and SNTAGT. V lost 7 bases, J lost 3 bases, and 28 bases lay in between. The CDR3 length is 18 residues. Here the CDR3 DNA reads TGTGCCAGCACAAAGCCATGGGACTCAGACCCCAAAATCTACGAGCAGTACTTC. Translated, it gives CASTKPWDSDPKIYEQYF.

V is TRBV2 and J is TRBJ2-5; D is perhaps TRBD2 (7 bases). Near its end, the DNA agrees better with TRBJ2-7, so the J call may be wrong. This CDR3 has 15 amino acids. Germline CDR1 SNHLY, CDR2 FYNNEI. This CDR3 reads CATRGRGGSSYEQYF. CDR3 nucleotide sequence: TGTGCCACCAGGGGTAGGGGGGGAAGCTCCTACGAGCAGTACTTC.

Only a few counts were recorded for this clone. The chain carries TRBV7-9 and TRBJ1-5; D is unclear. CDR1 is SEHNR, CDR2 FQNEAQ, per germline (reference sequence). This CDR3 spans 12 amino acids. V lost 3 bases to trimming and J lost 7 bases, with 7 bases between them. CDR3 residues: CASSFDSQPQHF. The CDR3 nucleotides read TGTGCCAGCAGCTTCGACTCCCAGCCCCAGCATTTT.

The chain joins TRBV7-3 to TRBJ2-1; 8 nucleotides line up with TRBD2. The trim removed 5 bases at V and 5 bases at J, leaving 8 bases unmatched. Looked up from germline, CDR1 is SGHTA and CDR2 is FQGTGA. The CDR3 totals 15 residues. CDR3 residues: CASSVSSGPNNEQFF. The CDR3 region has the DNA TGTGCCAGCAGCGTATCTAGCGGGCCGAACAATGAGCAGTTCTTC.

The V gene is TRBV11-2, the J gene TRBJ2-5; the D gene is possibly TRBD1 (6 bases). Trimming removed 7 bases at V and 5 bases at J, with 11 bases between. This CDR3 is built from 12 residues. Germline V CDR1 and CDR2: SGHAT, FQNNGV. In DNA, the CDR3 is TGTGCCAGCACCATTAGGGGGGAGACCCAGTACTTC. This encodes CASTIRGETQYF.

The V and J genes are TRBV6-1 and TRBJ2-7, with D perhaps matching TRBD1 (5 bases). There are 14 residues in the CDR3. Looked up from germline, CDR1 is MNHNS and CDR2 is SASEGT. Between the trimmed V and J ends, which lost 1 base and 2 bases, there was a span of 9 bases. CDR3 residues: CASSEGTSPYEQYF. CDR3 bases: TGTGCCAGCAGTGAAGGGACAAGCCCCTACGAGCAGTACTTC.

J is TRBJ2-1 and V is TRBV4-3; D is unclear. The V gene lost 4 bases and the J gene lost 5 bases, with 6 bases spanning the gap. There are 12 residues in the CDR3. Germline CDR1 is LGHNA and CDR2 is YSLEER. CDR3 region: CASSREDNEQFF. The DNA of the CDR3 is TGCGCCAGCAGCCGTGAGGACAATGAGCAGTTCTTC.

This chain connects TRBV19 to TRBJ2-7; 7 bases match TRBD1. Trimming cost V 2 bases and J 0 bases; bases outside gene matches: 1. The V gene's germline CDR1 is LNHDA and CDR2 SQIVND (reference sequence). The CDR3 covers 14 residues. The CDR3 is CASSIRGHSYEQYF. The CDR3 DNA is TGTGCCAGTAGTATAAGGGGGCACTCCTACGAGCAGTACTTC.

CDR3 amino acids: CSVEVGTMGGYTF. In DNA form, the CDR3 reads TGCAGCGTTGAAGTCGGGACAATGGGTGGCTACACCTTC. V gene TRBV29-1 combines with J gene TRBJ1-2, with D tentatively TRBD1 (6 bases). Germline V gene lookup returns CDR1 SQVTM and CDR2 ANQGSEA. Trimming removed 1 base from V and 7 bases from J, with 13 bases in between. The CDR3 contains 13 residues.

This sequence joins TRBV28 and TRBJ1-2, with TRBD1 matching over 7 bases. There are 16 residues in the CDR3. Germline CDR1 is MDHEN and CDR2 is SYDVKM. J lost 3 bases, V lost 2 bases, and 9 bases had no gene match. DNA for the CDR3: TGTGCCAGCAGTTTAGGGGCTGAGGGGGCCGACTATGGCTACACCTTC. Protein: CASSLGAEGADYGYTF.

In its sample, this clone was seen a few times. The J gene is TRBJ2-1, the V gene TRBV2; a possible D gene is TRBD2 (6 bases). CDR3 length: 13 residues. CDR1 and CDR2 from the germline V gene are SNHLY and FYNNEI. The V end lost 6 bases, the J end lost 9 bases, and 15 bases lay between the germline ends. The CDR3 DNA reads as TGTGCCAGCAGGGAGGGACGGGCGGGTGAGCAGTTCTTC. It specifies CASREGRAGEQFF.

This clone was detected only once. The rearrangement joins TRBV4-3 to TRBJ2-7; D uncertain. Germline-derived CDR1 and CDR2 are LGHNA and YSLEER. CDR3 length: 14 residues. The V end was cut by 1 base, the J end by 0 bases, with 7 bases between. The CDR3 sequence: CASSQGASSYEQYF. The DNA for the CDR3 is TGCGCCAGCAGCCAAGGGGCCAGCTCCTACGAGCAGTACTTC.